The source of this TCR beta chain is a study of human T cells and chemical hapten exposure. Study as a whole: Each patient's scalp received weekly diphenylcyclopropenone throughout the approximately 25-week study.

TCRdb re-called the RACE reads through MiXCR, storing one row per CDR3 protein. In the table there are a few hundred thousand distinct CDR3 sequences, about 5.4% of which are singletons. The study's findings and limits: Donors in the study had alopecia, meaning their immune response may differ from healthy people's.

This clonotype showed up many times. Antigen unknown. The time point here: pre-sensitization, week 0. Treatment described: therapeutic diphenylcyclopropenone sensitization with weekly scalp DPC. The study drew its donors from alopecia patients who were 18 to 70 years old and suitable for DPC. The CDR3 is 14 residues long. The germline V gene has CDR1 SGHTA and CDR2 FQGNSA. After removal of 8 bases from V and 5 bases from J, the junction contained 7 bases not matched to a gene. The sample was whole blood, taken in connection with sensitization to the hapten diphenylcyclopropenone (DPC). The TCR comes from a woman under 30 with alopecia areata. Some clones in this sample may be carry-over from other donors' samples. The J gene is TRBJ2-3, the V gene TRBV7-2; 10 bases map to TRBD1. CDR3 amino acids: CASCWGTGEDTQYF. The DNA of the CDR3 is TGTGCCAGCTGTTGGGGGACAGGGGAAGATACGCAGTATTTT.